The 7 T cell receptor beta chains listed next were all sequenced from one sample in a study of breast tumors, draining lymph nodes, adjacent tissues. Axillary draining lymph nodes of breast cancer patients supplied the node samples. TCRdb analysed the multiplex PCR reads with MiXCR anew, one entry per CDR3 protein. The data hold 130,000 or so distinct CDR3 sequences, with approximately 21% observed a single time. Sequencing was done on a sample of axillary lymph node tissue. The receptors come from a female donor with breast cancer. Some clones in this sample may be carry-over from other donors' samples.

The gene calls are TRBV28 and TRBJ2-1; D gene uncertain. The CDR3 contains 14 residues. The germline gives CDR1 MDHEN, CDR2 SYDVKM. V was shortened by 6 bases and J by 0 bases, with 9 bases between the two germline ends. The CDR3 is CASSLLTSYNEQFF. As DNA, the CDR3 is TGTGCCAGCAGCCTCCTAACCTCCTACAATGAGCAGTTCTTC.

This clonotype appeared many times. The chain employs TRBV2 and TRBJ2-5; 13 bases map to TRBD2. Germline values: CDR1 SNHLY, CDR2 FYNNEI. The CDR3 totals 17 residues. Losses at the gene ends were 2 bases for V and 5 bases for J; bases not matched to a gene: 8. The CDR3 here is CASSERTSGRRRETQYF. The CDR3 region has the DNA TGTGCCAGCAGTGAAAGGACTAGCGGGAGACGACGGGAGACCCAGTACTTC.

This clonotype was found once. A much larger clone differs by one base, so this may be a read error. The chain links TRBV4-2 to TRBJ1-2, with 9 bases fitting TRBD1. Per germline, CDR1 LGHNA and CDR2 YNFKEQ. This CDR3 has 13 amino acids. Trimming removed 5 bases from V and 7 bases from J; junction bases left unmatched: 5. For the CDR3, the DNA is TGTGCCAGCAGCGCACAGGGGGCAGTTGGCTACACCTTC. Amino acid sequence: CASSAQGAVGYTF.

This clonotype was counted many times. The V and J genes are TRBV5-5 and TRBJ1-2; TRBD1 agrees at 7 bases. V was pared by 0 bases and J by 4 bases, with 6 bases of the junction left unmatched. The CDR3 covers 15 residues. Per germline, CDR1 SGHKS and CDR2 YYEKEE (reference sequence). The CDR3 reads CASSLVVGGGYGYTF. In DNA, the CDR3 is TGTGCCAGCAGCTTGGTGGTAGGGGGCGGCTATGGCTACACCTTC.

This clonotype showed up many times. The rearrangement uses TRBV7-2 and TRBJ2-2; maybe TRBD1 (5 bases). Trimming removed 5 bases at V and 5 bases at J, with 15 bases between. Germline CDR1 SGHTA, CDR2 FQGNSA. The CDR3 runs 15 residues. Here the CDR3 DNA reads TGTGCCAGCAGCCCGCCATCTCCAGGGACCGGGGAGCTGTTTTTT. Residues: CASSPPSPGTGELFF.

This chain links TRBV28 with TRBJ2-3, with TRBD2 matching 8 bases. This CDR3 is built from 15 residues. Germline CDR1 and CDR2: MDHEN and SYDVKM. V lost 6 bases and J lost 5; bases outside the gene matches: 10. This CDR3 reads CASRGGVAGKDTQYF. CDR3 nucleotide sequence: TGTGCCAGCAGGGGGGGGGTAGCGGGGAAAGATACGCAGTATTTT.

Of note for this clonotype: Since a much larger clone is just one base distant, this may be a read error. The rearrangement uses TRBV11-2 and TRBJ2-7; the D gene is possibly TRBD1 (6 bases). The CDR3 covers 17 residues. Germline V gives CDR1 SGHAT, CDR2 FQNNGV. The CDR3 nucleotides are TGTGCCAACAGCTCAAACGTCCTCGGGACGGGACACTACGAGCAGTACTTC. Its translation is CANSSNVLGTGHYEQYF.